This is a list of T cell receptor beta chains from one sample in a study of PD-L1 blockade in urothelial cancer. Only in-frame clones appear in the TCRdb table, and some are missing; sequencing was by immunoSEQ multiplex PCR. The repertoire holds around 50,000 clones, with over 65% as singletons. The sample in question was PBMCs, obtained around atezolizumab (anti-PD-L1) treatment. The receptors were gathered from a man in his forties or fifties with urothelial cancer. The CDR3 runs from the conserved cysteine through the conserved F or W. The order of the fields is CDR3 DNA, CDR3 protein, clone size, J gene, D gene, V gene. The D gene is left open where the match is weak. A clone size is listed for some rows: how often the clone was seen (once, few, many), or a class if it is expanded.

TGCAGCTCATCCGGGACAGGCTTCAATGAGCAGTTCTTC,CSSSGTGFNEQFF,.,TRBJ2-1,TRBD1,TRBV29-1
TGTGCCTGGAGTCGACAGAGCTCCTATAATTCACCCCTCCACTTT,CAWSRQSSYNSPLHF,.,TRBJ1-6,.,TRBV30
TGTGCCAGCAGCTTTGTTAGCGCCCAGAGCTCCTACGAGCAGTACTTC,CASSFVSAQSSYEQYF,.,TRBJ2-7,.,TRBV7-2
TGTGCCAGCAGCTTCCGGACTAGCGGGAGACCCTACGAGCAGTACTTC,CASSFRTSGRPYEQYF,.,TRBJ2-7,TRBD2,TRBV7-2
TGTGCCAGCAGCCGGGATGCCTACGAGCAGTACTTC,CASSRDAYEQYF,.,TRBJ2-7,.,TRBV6-5
TGTGCCAGCAGCTTTGAGATCACCGCGAGTAACACCATATATTTT,CASSFEITASNTIYF,.,TRBJ1-3,.,TRBV7-2
TGTGCCAGCAGCTTAAAACAGGGAGGGGAGCAGTACTTC,CASSLKQGGEQYF,once,TRBJ2-7,.,TRBV7-3
TGTGCCAGTAGTCACCAGGGTACCTACGAGCAGTACTTC,CASSHQGTYEQYF,few,TRBJ2-7,.,TRBV19
TGTGCCAGCAGTTTATATCTAGAAATGGTCCTCTATGGCTACACCTTC,CASSLYLEMVLYGYTF,.,TRBJ1-2,.,TRBV28
TGTGCCAGCAGTGCCACGGGTTCCTATGGCTACACCTTC,CASSATGSYGYTF,.,TRBJ1-2,.,TRBV2
TGTGCCAGCTCTCTAGTGGACAGGGGGTCCTACGAGCAGTACTTC,CASSLVDRGSYEQYF,.,TRBJ2-7,TRBD1,TRBV18
TGTGCCAGCAGCAAAGAGCCGGCGGTAGCGGGAGGGTGCTGCGAGCAGTACTTC,CASSKEPAVAGGCCEQYF,.,TRBJ2-7,.,TRBV21-1
TGTGCCAGCAGCTTAAAATTGCGGGAGGCAGGAGAGCAGTACTTC,CASSLKLREAGEQYF,.,TRBJ2-7,TRBD2,TRBV11-2
TGTGCCAGCAGCTTGGCCTTGGGACAGATGAACACTGAAGCTTTCTTT,CASSLALGQMNTEAFF,.,TRBJ1-1,TRBD1,TRBV5-4
TGTGCCAGCAGCGTAGGGACAGGGCGGGACTACGAGCAGTACTTC,CASSVGTGRDYEQYF,few,TRBJ2-7,TRBD1,TRBV9
TGTGCCAGCAGAACTGGACAGAAAGTTTATAATTCACCCCTCCACTTT,CASRTGQKVYNSPLHF,.,TRBJ1-6,.,TRBV2
TGCGCCAGCAGCTCACAGGGTGGAACTGAAGCTTTCTTT,CASSSQGGTEAFF,.,TRBJ1-1,.,TRBV5-1
TGTGCCAGCATACTAAAGGGGCTATGCAATCAGCCCCAGCATTTT,CASILKGLCNQPQHF,.,TRBJ1-5,.,TRBV21-1
TGTGCCAGCAGCAGGGGACAGGGCTATGGCTACACCTTC,CASSRGQGYGYTF,.,TRBJ1-2,TRBD1,TRBV7-9
TGTGCCAGCAGTGAAAGGGTCAGCGGGGGGAGCACAGATACGCAGTATTTT,CASSERVSGGSTDTQYF,.,TRBJ2-3,TRBD2,TRBV6-1
TGTGCCAGCAGCTTTCCGGGGTCCCACAATCAGCCCCAGCATTTT,CASSFPGSHNQPQHF,.,TRBJ1-5,.,TRBV7-2
TGTGCCACCAGCAGAGGGGCAATTCCGGAGACCCAGTACTTC,CATSRGAIPETQYF,.,TRBJ2-5,.,TRBV15
TGTGCCAGCAGACCGGGACTAGCGAACTACAATGAGCAGTTCTTC,CASRPGLANYNEQFF,.,TRBJ2-1,TRBD2,TRBV5-4
TGTGCCAGCAGCTATGAGGGGGGGGAGCAGTACTTC,CASSYEGGEQYF,few,TRBJ2-7,.,TRBV7-9
TGTGCCTGGGCAGGGATTTCGGAGACCCAGTACTTC,CAWAGISETQYF,few,TRBJ2-5,.,TRBV30
TGTGCCAGCAGCCAAGGGGGCCCCTACAATGAGCAGTTCTTC,CASSQGGPYNEQFF,.,TRBJ2-1,TRBD1,TRBV6-4
TGTGCCAGCACCGGGACAGGGGGCTATGAGCAGTACTTC,CASTGTGGYEQYF,.,TRBJ2-7,TRBD1,TRBV28
TGTGCCAGCTCACCGATGGCCCGGGGTGGACCCCTCCACTTT,CASSPMARGGPLHF,few,TRBJ1-6,.,TRBV18
TGTGCCAGCAGCCGACTAGCGGGGGGGCAAGAGACCCAGTACTTC,CASSRLAGGQETQYF,.,TRBJ2-5,TRBD2,TRBV6-4
TGTGCCAGCAGCCATCAGAAATTGGAGGAGACCCAGTACTTC,CASSHQKLEETQYF,.,TRBJ2-5,.,TRBV7-9
TGTGCCAGCAGCTCCCGGGCAGGGGGACTGATGGGGAATGAGCAGTTCTTC,CASSSRAGGLMGNEQFF,once,TRBJ2-1,.,TRBV13
TGTGCCAGCAGTTTTGAGACTTCTTACAATGAGCAGTTCTTC,CASSFETSYNEQFF,.,TRBJ2-1,.,TRBV28
TGTGCCAGCAGCCCAACTAGCGGGAGGTTCCAAGAGACCCAGTACTTC,CASSPTSGRFQETQYF,.,TRBJ2-5,TRBD2,TRBV7-2
TGCGCCAGCAGTTTAGCGGGAGGGCCAAGGACCTACGAGCAGTACTTC,CASSLAGGPRTYEQYF,.,TRBJ2-7,TRBD2,TRBV5-1
TGTGCCAGCAGCCCAAACCGGACATCTCCAGGGACCCAGTACTTC,CASSPNRTSPGTQYF,.,TRBJ2-5,.,TRBV7-8
TGTGCCAGCAGGGCTAGTCAGAATCAGCCCCAGCATTTT,CASRASQNQPQHF,.,TRBJ1-5,.,TRBV27
TGTGCCAGCAGCGCCGGGACCGGGGGGACCCAGTACTTC,CASSAGTGGTQYF,.,TRBJ2-5,.,TRBV7-3
TGCGCCAGCAGCGAAAATCAGGGGTACCAAGAGACCCAGTACTTC,CASSENQGYQETQYF,.,TRBJ2-5,.,TRBV5-1
TGTGCCAGCAGTTTATCTCTCCTAGCGGGAGCCTACGAGCAGTACTTC,CASSLSLLAGAYEQYF,once,TRBJ2-7,TRBD2,TRBV27
TGTGCCTGCCTAGGGGGACAGGGGATTGGGACTGAAGCTTTCTTT,CACLGGQGIGTEAFF,.,TRBJ1-1,TRBD1,TRBV30
TGTGCCAGCAGCACGGGAGCGAATCCCGGCGAGCAGTACTTC,CASSTGANPGEQYF,.,TRBJ2-7,.,TRBV5-5
TGTGCCAGCAGCTTGGCCCGAGGAGGACTAGTCTCAGATACGCAGTATTTT,CASSLARGGLVSDTQYF,.,TRBJ2-3,TRBD2,TRBV5-6
TGTGCCAGCAGTTTCCTGGGGCTGGGAAGTAACAATGAGCAGTTCTTC,CASSFLGLGSNNEQFF,once,TRBJ2-1,.,TRBV27
TGCGCCAGCAGCCCCCGACAGGGCGGCACAGATACGCAGTATTTT,CASSPRQGGTDTQYF,once,TRBJ2-3,TRBD1,TRBV5-1
TGTGCCAGCAGCGCTCTACTATTATTTTATGGCTACACCTTC,CASSALLLFYGYTF,once,TRBJ1-2,.,TRBV2
TGTGCTAGCAGCTTAGTCGTCGGAACAGCCCCAGCTAACTATGGCTACACCTTC,CASSLVVGTAPANYGYTF,once,TRBJ1-2,.,TRBV7-7
TGCAGCGCTATACAGGGGACCAAAAACATTCAGTACTTC,CSAIQGTKNIQYF,.,TRBJ2-4,TRBD1,TRBV29-1
TGTGCCAGCAGAAAAACAGGGACGGCCTACGAGCAGTACTTC,CASRKTGTAYEQYF,once,TRBJ2-7,.,TRBV6-5
TGTGCCAGCAAACCACTTGAGGGTCTGCAAGAGACCCAGTACTTC,CASKPLEGLQETQYF,.,TRBJ2-5,.,TRBV6-6
TGTGCCAGCAGCTTAGATCCCCAGGGGTTCTACGAGCAGTACTTC,CASSLDPQGFYEQYF,.,TRBJ2-7,.,TRBV11-2
TGCGCCAGCAGTGAGTCGGTAAGCGGGAGAAACAATGAGCAGTTCTTC,CASSESVSGRNNEQFF,.,TRBJ2-1,TRBD2,TRBV10-1